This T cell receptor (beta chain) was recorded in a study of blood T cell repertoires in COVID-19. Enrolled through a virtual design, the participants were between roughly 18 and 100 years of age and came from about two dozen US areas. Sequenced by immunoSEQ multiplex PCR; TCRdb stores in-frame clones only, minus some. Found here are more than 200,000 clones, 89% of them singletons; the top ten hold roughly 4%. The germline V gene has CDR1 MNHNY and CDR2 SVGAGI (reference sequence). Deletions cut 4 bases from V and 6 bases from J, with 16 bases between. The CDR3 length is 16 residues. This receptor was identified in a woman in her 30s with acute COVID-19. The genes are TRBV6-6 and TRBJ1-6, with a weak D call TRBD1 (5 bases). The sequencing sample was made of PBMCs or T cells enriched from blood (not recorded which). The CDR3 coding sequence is TGTGCCAGCAGTTTTTCCGGGGGACCCTTTAATTCACCCCTCCACTTT. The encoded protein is CASSFSGGPFNSPLHF.